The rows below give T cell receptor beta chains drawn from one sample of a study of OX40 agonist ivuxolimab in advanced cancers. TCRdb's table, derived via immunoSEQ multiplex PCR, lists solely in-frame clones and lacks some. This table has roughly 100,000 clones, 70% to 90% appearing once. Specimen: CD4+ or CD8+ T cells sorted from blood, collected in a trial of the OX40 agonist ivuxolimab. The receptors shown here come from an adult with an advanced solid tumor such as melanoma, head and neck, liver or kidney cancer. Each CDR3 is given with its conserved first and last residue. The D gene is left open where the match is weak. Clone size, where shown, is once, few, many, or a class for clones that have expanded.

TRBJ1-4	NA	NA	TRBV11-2	CASSKRTTNEKLFF	TGTGCCAGCAGCAAGCGAACGACTAATGAAAAACTGTTTTTT
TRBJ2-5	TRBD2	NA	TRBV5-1	CASSPGGGGPQETQYF	TGCGCCAGCAGCCCGGGAGGCGGGGGGCCACAAGAGACCCAGTACTTC
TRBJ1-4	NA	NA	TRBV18	CASSFAGEEKLFF	TGTGCCAGCTCATTCGCTGGGGAAGAAAAACTGTTTTTT
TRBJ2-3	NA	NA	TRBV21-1	CASSKAGTSEDTQYF	TGTGCCAGCAGCAAAGCGGGGACTAGCGAGGATACGCAGTATTTT
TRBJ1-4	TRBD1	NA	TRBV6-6	CASSQNRGQDEKLFF	TGTGCCAGCAGTCAAAACAGGGGGCAGGACGAAAAACTGTTTTTT
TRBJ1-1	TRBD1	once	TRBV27	CASSPQGRNTEAFF	TGTGCCAGCAGCCCACAGGGGCGGAACACTGAAGCTTTCTTT
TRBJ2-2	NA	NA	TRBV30	CAWRRFSVTGELFF	TGTGCCTGGCGCCGGTTTAGTGTTACCGGGGAGCTGTTTTTT
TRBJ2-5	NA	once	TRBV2	CASSEFSNQETQYF	TGTGCCAGCAGTGAATTTTCCAACCAAGAGACCCAGTACTTC
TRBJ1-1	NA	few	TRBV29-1	CSVGQKNTEAFF	TGCAGCGTAGGACAGAAGAACACTGAAGCTTTCTTT
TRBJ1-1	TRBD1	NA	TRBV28	CASSSGQGNTEAFF	TGTGCCAGCAGCTCAGGACAGGGGAACACTGAAGCTTTCTTT
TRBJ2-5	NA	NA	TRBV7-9	CASSLMGITETQYF	TGTGCCAGCAGCTTAATGGGGATTACTGAGACCCAGTACTTC
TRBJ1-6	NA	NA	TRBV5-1	CASSWEGSNSPLHF	TGCGCCAGCAGCTGGGAAGGGAGTAATTCACCCCTCCACTTT
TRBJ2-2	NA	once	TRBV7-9	CASSLVPTGELFF	TGTGCCAGCAGCTTAGTCCCTACCGGGGAGCTGTTTTTT
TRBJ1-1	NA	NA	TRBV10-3	CAISDLRDRTDSTEAFF	TGTGCCATCAGTGATCTTAGGGATCGGACCGATAGCACTGAAGCTTTCTTT
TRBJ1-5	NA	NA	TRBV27	CASRMGTENQPQHF	TGTGCCAGCAGGATGGGGACGGAAAATCAGCCCCAGCATTTT
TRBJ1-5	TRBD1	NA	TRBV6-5	CASSRNRGDQPQHF	TGTGCCAGCAGTCGAAACAGGGGGGATCAGCCCCAGCATTTT
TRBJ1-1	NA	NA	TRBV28	CASSLGGGNTEAFF	TGTGCCAGCAGCCTGGGCGGGGGGAACACTGAAGCTTTCTTT
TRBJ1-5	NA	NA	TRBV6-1	CASSESGGHDQPQHF	TGTGCCAGCAGTGAATCGGGGGGGCATGATCAGCCCCAGCATTTT
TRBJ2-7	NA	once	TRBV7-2	CASSLNPSSYEQYF	TGTGCCAGCAGCTTAAACCCTTCCTCCTACGAGCAGTACTTC
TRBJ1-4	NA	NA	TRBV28	CASSPNEKLFF	TGTGCCAGCAGCCCAAATGAAAAACTGTTTTTT
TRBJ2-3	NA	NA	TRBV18	CASSPEADTQYF	TGTGCCAGCTCACCAGAGGCAGATACGCAGTATTTT
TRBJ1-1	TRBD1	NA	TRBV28	CASSTPGQGAATEAFF	TGTGCCAGCAGTACTCCCGGACAGGGGGCGGCAACTGAAGCTTTCTTT
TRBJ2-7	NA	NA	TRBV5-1	CASSSGTTEQYF	TGCGCCAGCAGCTCCGGGACCACCGAGCAGTACTTC
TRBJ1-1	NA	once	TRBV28	CASKGGAPTEAFF	TGTGCCAGCAAAGGCGGGGCCCCCACTGAAGCTTTCTTT
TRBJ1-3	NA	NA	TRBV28	CASTRIREFRNTIYF	TGTGCCAGCACCCGAATAAGGGAGTTTAGAAACACCATATATTTT
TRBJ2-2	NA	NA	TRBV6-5	CASKQGATGELFF	TGTGCCAGCAAGCAAGGGGCCACCGGGGAGCTGTTTTTT
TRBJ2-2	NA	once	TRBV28	CASSPLGSTGELFF	TGTGCCAGCAGTCCACTAGGGTCCACCGGGGAGCTGTTTTTT
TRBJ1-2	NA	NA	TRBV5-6	CASSFNRVDGYTF	TGTGCCAGCAGCTTTAACAGGGTGGATGGCTACACCTTC
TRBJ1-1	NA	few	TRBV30	CAWSSSPTEAFF	TGTGCCTGGAGTTCATCGCCGACTGAAGCTTTCTTT